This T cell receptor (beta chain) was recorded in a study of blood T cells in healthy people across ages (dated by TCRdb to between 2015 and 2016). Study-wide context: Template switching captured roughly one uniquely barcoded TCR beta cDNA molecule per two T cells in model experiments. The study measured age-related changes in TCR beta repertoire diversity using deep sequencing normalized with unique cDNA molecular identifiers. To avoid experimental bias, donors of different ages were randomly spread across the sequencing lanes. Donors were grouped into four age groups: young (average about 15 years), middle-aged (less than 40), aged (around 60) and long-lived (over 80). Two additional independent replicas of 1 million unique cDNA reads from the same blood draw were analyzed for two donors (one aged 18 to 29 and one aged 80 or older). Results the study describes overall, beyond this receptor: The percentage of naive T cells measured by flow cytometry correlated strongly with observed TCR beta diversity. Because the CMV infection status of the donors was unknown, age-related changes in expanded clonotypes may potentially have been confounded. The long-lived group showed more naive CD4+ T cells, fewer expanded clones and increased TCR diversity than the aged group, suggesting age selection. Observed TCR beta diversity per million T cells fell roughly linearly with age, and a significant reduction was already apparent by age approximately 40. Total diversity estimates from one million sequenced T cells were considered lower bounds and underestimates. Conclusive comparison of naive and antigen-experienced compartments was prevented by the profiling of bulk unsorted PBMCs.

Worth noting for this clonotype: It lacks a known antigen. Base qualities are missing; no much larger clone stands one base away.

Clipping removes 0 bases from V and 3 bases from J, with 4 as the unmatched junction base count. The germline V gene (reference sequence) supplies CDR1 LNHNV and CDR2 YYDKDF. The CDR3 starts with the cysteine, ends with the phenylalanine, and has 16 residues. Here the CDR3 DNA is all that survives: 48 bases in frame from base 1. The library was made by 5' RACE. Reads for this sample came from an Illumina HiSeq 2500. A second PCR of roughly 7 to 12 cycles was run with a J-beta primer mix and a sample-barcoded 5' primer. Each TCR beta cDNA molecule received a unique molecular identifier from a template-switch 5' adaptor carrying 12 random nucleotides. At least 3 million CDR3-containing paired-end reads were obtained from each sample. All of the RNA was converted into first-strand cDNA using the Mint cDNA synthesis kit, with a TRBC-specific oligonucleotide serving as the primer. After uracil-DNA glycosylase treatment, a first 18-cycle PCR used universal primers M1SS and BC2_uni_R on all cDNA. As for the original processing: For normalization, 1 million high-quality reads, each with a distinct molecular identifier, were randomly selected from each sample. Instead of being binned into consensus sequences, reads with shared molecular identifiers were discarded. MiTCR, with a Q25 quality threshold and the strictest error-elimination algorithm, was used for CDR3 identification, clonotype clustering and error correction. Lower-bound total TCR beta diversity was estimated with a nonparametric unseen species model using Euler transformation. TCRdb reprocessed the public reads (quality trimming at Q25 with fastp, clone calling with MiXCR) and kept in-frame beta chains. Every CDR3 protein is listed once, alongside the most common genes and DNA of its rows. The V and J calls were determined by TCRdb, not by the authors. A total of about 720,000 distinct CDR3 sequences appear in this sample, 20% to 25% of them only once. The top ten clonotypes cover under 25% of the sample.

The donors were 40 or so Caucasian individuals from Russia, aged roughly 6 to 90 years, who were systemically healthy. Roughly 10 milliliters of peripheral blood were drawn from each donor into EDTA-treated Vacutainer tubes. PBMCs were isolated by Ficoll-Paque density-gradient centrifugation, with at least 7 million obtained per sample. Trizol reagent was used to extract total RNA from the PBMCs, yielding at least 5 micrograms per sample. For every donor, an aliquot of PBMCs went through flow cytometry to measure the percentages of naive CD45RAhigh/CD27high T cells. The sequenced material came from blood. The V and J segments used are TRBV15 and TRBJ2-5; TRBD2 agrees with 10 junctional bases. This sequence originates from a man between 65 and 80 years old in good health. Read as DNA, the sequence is TGTGCCACCAGCAGAGACCTAGCGGGAGTTGAAGAGACCCAGTACTTC. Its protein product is CATSRDLAGVEETQYF.